Listed below are T cell receptor beta chains from one sample, sequenced in a study of CD8 T cells in Susac syndrome. TCRdb re-called the immunoSEQ multiplex PCR reads with MiXCR, one entry per CDR3 protein. Of about 150,000 distinct CDR3 sequences detected, approximately 96% appear once; the ten largest clones hold 0.16%. Sequencing used CD4+ T cells from PBMCs. The source is a human donor with Susac syndrome. Each CDR3 is given with its conserved first and last residue. Fields, in order: D gene, J gene, V gene, clone size, CDR3 protein, CDR3 DNA. The D gene is left open where the match is weak. Size values are once, few and many counts, or a class for expanded clones, and some rows have none.

D gene: TRBD2
J gene: TRBJ2-3
V gene: TRBV4-3
clone size: .
CDR3 protein: CASSQEGSGGSHTQYF
CDR3 DNA: TGCGCCAGCAGCCAAGAGGGGAGCGGGGGGTCCCATACGCAGTATTTT

D gene: TRBD2
J gene: TRBJ2-7
V gene: TRBV7-2
clone size: .
CDR3 protein: CASSPRPGLAGSYEQYF
CDR3 DNA: TGTGCCAGCAGCCCCCGACCGGGACTAGCGGGGTCCTACGAGCAGTACTTC

D gene: TRBD1
J gene: TRBJ2-7
V gene: TRBV20-1
clone size: once
CDR3 protein: CSARNARTGYEQYF
CDR3 DNA: TGCAGTGCTAGAAACGCCCGGACAGGCTACGAGCAGTACTTC

D gene: .
J gene: TRBJ2-1
V gene: TRBV9
clone size: .
CDR3 protein: CASSPAWDPYGEQFF
CDR3 DNA: TGTGCCAGCAGCCCTGCGTGGGACCCCTATGGGGAGCAGTTCTTC

D gene: .
J gene: TRBJ2-1
V gene: TRBV5-1
clone size: .
CDR3 protein: CASSLLYGNRNEQFF
CDR3 DNA: TGCGCCAGCAGCTTGCTCTACGGGAACAGAAATGAGCAGTTCTTC

D gene: TRBD1
J gene: TRBJ1-2
V gene: TRBV12-3/TRBV12-4
clone size: once
CDR3 protein: CASRLTGQGYGYTF
CDR3 DNA: TGTGCCAGCAGATTGACTGGACAGGGGTATGGCTACACCTTC

D gene: .
J gene: TRBJ1-5
V gene: TRBV4-2
clone size: .
CDR3 protein: CASSPAGDIWNSNQPQHF
CDR3 DNA: TGTGCCAGCAGCCCGGCGGGGGACATCTGGAATAGCAATCAGCCCCAGCATTTT

D gene: .
J gene: TRBJ2-3
V gene: TRBV29-1
clone size: .
CDR3 protein: CSVASRGSTDTQYF
CDR3 DNA: TGCAGCGTTGCATCCCGGGGGAGCACAGATACGCAGTATTTT

D gene: .
J gene: TRBJ2-7
V gene: TRBV7-2
clone size: .
CDR3 protein: CASSPRADSYEQYF
CDR3 DNA: TGTGCCAGCAGCCCTCGGGCAGACTCCTACGAGCAGTACTTC

D gene: TRBD2
J gene: TRBJ2-2
V gene: TRBV7-3
clone size: .
CDR3 protein: CASSPWRGGSTGELFF
CDR3 DNA: TGTGCCAGCAGCCCTTGGCGGGGGGGCAGCACCGGGGAGCTGTTTTTT

D gene: TRBD2
J gene: TRBJ2-7
V gene: TRBV7-2
clone size: once
CDR3 protein: CASSLALAGTLEQYF
CDR3 DNA: TGTGCCAGCAGCTTAGCGCTAGCGGGGACCCTGGAGCAGTACTTC

D gene: .
J gene: TRBJ2-3
V gene: TRBV12-3/TRBV12-4
clone size: .
CDR3 protein: CASSFVRGGTDTQYF
CDR3 DNA: TGTGCCAGCAGTTTCGTGAGGGGGGGCACAGATACGCAGTATTTT

D gene: .
J gene: TRBJ1-5
V gene: TRBV7-9
clone size: .
CDR3 protein: CASSLVSTGIGNQPQHF
CDR3 DNA: TGTGCCAGCAGCTTAGTGTCCACCGGAATCGGCAATCAGCCCCAGCATTTT

D gene: .
J gene: TRBJ2-3
V gene: TRBV5-1
clone size: .
CDR3 protein: CASSRLPGPGTDTQYF
CDR3 DNA: TGCGCCAGCAGCCGCCTACCGGGACCAGGAACAGATACGCAGTATTTT

D gene: .
J gene: TRBJ1-5
V gene: TRBV29-1
clone size: .
CDR3 protein: CSVGAGASNQPQHF
CDR3 DNA: TGCAGCGTTGGGGCGGGGGCAAGCAATCAGCCCCAGCATTTT

D gene: .
J gene: TRBJ1-2
V gene: TRBV2
clone size: .
CDR3 protein: CASSEERGGYTF
CDR3 DNA: TGTGCCAGCAGTGAAGAAAGAGGTGGCTACACCTTC